The entry below describes one T cell receptor (beta chain). Its antigen is not identified. CDR3 length: 17 amino acids. V gave up 0 bases and J gave up 1 base; unmatched junction bases: 7. The germline gives CDR1 SGHRS, CDR2 YFSETQ. This sample was taken from a study of cytomegalovirus exposure and HLA in healthy donors. Generated by immunoSEQ multiplex PCR, the TCRdb table keeps only in-frame clones and is missing some. The sample contains 150,000 to 200,000 clones, approximately 87% of which appear only once. General study points: In vitro testing confirmed a few CMV-associated chains as specific for CMV antigens. Subsequent analysis revealed that first-cohort TCR clusters tended to co-occur in the 90 to 150 validation repertoires.

The chain uses TRBV5-1 and TRBJ2-1; TRBD2 agrees at 7 bases. This receptor was taken from a woman in her 30s in good health and CMV-seronegative. The sequenced sample was PBMCs. CDR3 in DNA: TGCGCCAGCAGCTTGGGATTGGGGGGGGTATCCTACAATGAGCAGTTCTTC. Translating it yields CASSLGLGGVSYNEQFF.